Below are 19 T cell receptor beta chains sequenced from a single sample in a study of cytomegalovirus exposure and HLA in healthy donors. The PCR made use of 60 Vbeta and 13 Jbeta primers. Clones were read by immunoSEQ multiplex PCR, and TCRdb kept only the in-frame ones, dropping some. The sample gives about 140,000 clones, approximately 91% of which show up once; roughly 0.5% is in the top ten. The sequenced sample was PBMCs. Receptors originate from a woman between 35 and 50 years old in good health and CMV-seronegative.

The chain combines TRBV19 with TRBJ1-2; tentatively, D is TRBD1 (5 bases). Trimming took off 3 bases at V and 4 bases at J, with 12 bases between the two ends. CDR3 size: 14 residues. Germline CDR1 and CDR2: LNHDA and SQIVND (reference sequence). The CDR3 spells CASSIESQGYGYTF. CDR3 sequence (DNA): TGTGCCAGTAGTATCGAGTCCCAGGGCTATGGCTACACCTTC.

The genes are TRBV7-2 and TRBJ2-7, with D tentatively TRBD2 (6 bases). The CDR3 is 13 amino acids. Germline assignment: CDR1 SGHTA and CDR2 FQGNSA. Trimming removed 3 bases at V and 4 bases at J, with 10 bases between. This chain's CDR3 is CASSFGLIYEQYF. CDR3 DNA: TGTGCCAGCAGCTTCGGACTAATATACGAGCAGTACTTC.

The chain is built from TRBV28 and TRBJ2-1, with D possibly matching TRBD1 (6 bases). V was pared by 10 bases and J by 9 bases, with 13 bases between. This CDR3 region has 11 residues. Germline CDR1 and CDR2: MDHEN and SYDVKM. The DNA for the CDR3 is TGTGCCACCGGTCGACAGGCTGAGCAGTTCTTC. Its protein product is CATGRQAEQFF.

V usage is TRBV28 and J usage is TRBJ2-1; 7 bases match TRBD2. J gave up 8 bases and V 8 bases, and 9 bases lay outside the gene matches. This CDR3 contains 13 residues. Germline V gene lookup returns CDR1 MDHEN and CDR2 SYDVKM. The CDR3 reads CASSWRESDEQFF. Written as DNA, the CDR3 is TGTGCCAGCTCGTGGCGGGAGAGCGATGAGCAGTTCTTC.

The J gene is TRBJ2-2, the V gene TRBV28; TRBD2 agrees at 7 bases. Germline assignment: CDR1 MDHEN and CDR2 SYDVKM. The junction had 11 bases not matched to a gene; V was cut back by 7 bases and J by 6 bases. The CDR3 extends over 15 amino acids. The CDR3 reads CASTHRPGGSGELFF. CDR3 bases: TGTGCCAGCACCCATAGGCCCGGGGGGTCCGGGGAGCTGTTTTTT.

J is TRBJ1-3 and V is TRBV10-1; a weak D match, TRBD1 (6 bases). The CDR3 sequence is 19 residues long. From germline, CDR1 is WNHNN and CDR2 SYGVQD (reference sequence). The germline V and J ends were trimmed by 9 bases and 0 bases, with 27 bases remaining between them. The CDR3, as DNA: TGCGCCAGAACCCCAGGGGCAGGGATGACTCGGGACTCTGGAAACACCATATATTTT. Its translation: CARTPGAGMTRDSGNTIYF.

The rearrangement links TRBV7-9 to TRBJ2-7; maybe TRBD1 (5 bases). CDR1 is SEHNR and CDR2 is FQNEAQ in the germline V gene (reference sequence). The germline V and J ends were trimmed by 5 bases and 0 bases, with 11 bases remaining between them. The length of the CDR3 is 14 residues. The CDR3 coding sequence is TGTGCCAGCAGCACTCCCCAGGGCTCCTACGAGCAGTACTTC. It translates to CASSTPQGSYEQYF.

The chain links TRBV28 to TRBJ1-4; 8 nucleotides match TRBD1. CDR1 and CDR2 from the germline V gene are MDHEN and SYDVKM. With V trimmed by 5 bases and J by 8 bases, 10 bases remained unmatched. This CDR3 has 15 residues. The chain's CDR3 is CASSVLTGGREKLFF. The CDR3 nucleotides read TGTGCCAGCAGTGTACTCACAGGGGGTAGAGAAAAACTGTTTTTT.

This chain joins TRBV6-6 and TRBJ2-1; D not certain. Trimming took 4 bases from V and 0 from J, leaving 10 bases between them. The length of the CDR3 is 15 residues. Germline assignment: CDR1 MNHNY and CDR2 SVGAGI (reference sequence). CDR3 coding DNA: TGTGCCAGCAGTTCTCTAGGCGACTCCTACAATGAGCAGTTCTTC. This codes for CASSSLGDSYNEQFF.

The rearrangement links TRBV7-8 to TRBJ2-3, with 7 bases identical to TRBD1. This CDR3 contains 17 residues. V was clipped by 4 bases and J by 0 bases; unmatched bases: 10. The V gene's germline CDR1 is SGHVS and CDR2 FQNEAQ. The CDR3 is CASSSLIGTVSTDTQYF. The CDR3 region has the DNA TGTGCCAGCAGCTCCCTGATCGGGACAGTTAGCACAGATACGCAGTATTTT.

This chain connects TRBV29-1 to TRBJ2-7, with D possibly matching TRBD2 (6 bases). CDR3 length: 15 amino acids. Trimming left V 7 bases short and J 4 bases short, with 23 bases between. Germline-derived CDR1 and CDR2 are SQVTM and ANQGSEA. The chain's CDR3 is CSAIHRDGGFYEQYF. The CDR3 DNA sequence: TGCAGCGCCATCCACCGGGACGGGGGATTTTACGAGCAGTACTTC.

The J gene is TRBJ1-2, the V gene TRBV6-5; TRBD1 matches 7 bases. The CDR3 consists of 16 residues. Germline V gene data show CDR1 as MNHEY and CDR2 as SVGAGI. V gave up 0 bases and J gave up 4 bases; unmatched junction bases: 8. CDR3 in DNA: TGTGCCAGCAGTTACTCGAAAACAGGGGCGGGCTATGGCTACACCTTC. This translates into CASSYSKTGAGYGYTF.

The chain combines TRBV9 with TRBJ2-1; D gene ambiguous. With 2 bases removed from V and 2 bases from J, the gap between germline ends came to 8 bases. Germline V gene data show CDR1 as SGDLS and CDR2 as YYNGEE. The CDR3 totals 14 residues. The CDR3 here is CASSVTGAYNEQFF. The CDR3 DNA sequence: TGTGCCAGCAGCGTTACCGGAGCCTACAATGAGCAGTTCTTC.

The rearrangement joins TRBV28 to TRBJ1-2; 7 bases match TRBD1. The ends lost 2 bases at V and 8 bases at J; junction bases unmatched: 8. CDR1 and CDR2 (germline): MDHEN, SYDVKM. The CDR3 length is 14 residues. The CDR3 bases are TGTGCCAGCAGTTTAGGGACAGCGGCTAGGGGCTACACCTTC. Amino acids: CASSLGTAARGYTF.

The DNA of the CDR3 is TGTGCCAGCAGTTACAAGGGGTTCAGCTACGAGCAGTACTTC. Translated, it gives CASSYKGFSYEQYF. This sequence joins TRBV6-5 and TRBJ2-7, with a possible D match to TRBD1 (5 bases). V was clipped by 2 bases and J by 3 bases, with 11 bases between them. Germline loops: CDR1 MNHEY, CDR2 SVGAGI. This CDR3 has 14 residues.

J is TRBJ2-1 and V is TRBV27, with TRBD1 identical over 9 bases. Unmatched junction bases numbered 8, after V lost 4 bases and J lost 4 bases. This CDR3 spans 16 amino acids. Germline CDR1 is MNHEY and CDR2 is SMNVEV (reference sequence). CDR3 sequence (DNA): TGTGCCAGCAGTTCCGCCGGGACAGGGACTTACAATGAGCAGTTCTTC. Amino acids: CASSSAGTGTYNEQFF.

This CDR3 reads CASSLHRLTGELSYEQYF. The CDR3 DNA reads TGTGCCAGCAGCTTACACCGGCTGACAGGGGAACTCTCCTACGAGCAGTACTTC. The chain employs TRBV11-2 and TRBJ2-7; 8 bases are shared with TRBD1. Germline V gives CDR1 SGHAT, CDR2 FQNNGV. The CDR3 length is 18 residues. The V and J ends lost 2 bases and 0 bases, in that order; junction bases with no gene match: 12.

V usage is TRBV7-8 and J usage is TRBJ1-5; TRBD1 might be the D (6 bases). Trimming left V 4 bases short and J 0 bases short, with 16 bases between. The germline V gene has CDR1 SGHVS and CDR2 FQNEAQ. CDR3 length: 17 residues. This chain's CDR3 is CASSSLQGILSNQPQHF. CDR3 nucleotide sequence: TGTGCCAGCAGCTCGCTCCAGGGGATTCTTAGCAATCAGCCCCAGCATTTT.

The CDR3 spells CASRVAGGTGELFF. The CDR3 DNA follows: TGTGCCAGCAGAGTAGCGGGAGGCACCGGGGAGCTGTTTTTT. The V call is TRBV11-3, the J call TRBJ2-2; TRBD2 matches 10 bases. J was trimmed by 4 bases and V by 6 bases; bases with no gene match: 2. CDR3 length: 14 residues. The V gene's germline CDR1 is SGHNT and CDR2 YENEEA.